Each of the 4 T cell receptor beta chains below was sequenced from the same sample in a study of blood T cell repertoires in COVID-19. Assay used: immunoSEQ multiplex PCR; TCRdb lists only in-frame clones, some missing. The sample contains about 220,000 clones, 80% to 85% of which appear only once. What was sequenced was peripheral blood. These TCRs come from a woman aged 60 to 75 who had recovered from COVID-19.

This chain links TRBV6-5 with TRBJ1-1, with 9 bases that match TRBD1. The germline gives CDR1 MNHEY, CDR2 SVGAGI. V shed 4 bases, J shed 10 bases, and the junction held 10 bases outside the gene matches. The CDR3 is made up of 14 amino acids. The CDR3 DNA reads as TGTGCCAGCAGTTCCGGGACAGGGAAGATTCCAGCTTTCTTT. Translating it yields CASSSGTGKIPAFF.

J is TRBJ1-6 and V is TRBV4-2; TRBD1 might be the D (6 bases). The CDR3 spans 17 residues. Trimming stripped 1 base from V and 8 bases from J, with 18 bases between. Germline-derived CDR1 and CDR2 are LGHNA and YNFKEQ. The CDR3 nucleotides are TGTGCCAGCAGCCAAGGTAGGGACACCCGACGAGATTCACCCCTCCACTTT. Its translation: CASSQGRDTRRDSPLHF.

This chain links TRBV29-1 with TRBJ2-5, with D unresolved. Germline values: CDR1 SQVTM, CDR2 ANQGSEA. The germline V and J ends were trimmed by 6 bases and 4 bases, with 15 bases remaining between them. There are 13 residues in the CDR3. This CDR3 reads CSVTAVVGETQYF. CDR3 DNA: TGCAGCGTCACCGCGGTCGTCGGAGAGACCCAGTACTTC.

This clone was counted a single time. This chain connects TRBV6-5 to TRBJ1-6, with 7 bases lining up with TRBD1. CDR1 is MNHEY, CDR2 SVGAGI, per germline. The CDR3 is 15 residues long. J lost 6 bases, V lost 5 bases, and 7 bases had no gene match. The CDR3 sequence is CASSTQGDSNSPLHF. Here the CDR3 DNA reads TGTGCCAGCAGTACCCAGGGGGACTCTAATTCACCCCTCCACTTT.